The text below deals with one T cell receptor beta chain. What it recognizes is unknown. This specimen comes from a study of cytomegalovirus exposure and HLA in healthy donors. Regarding the study as a whole: Analysis performed later found more than 15,000 TCR beta sequences associated with HLA alleles at 0.05 false discovery rate. Usually a TCR sequence was rare, but some public TCRs were found in many donors. TCR association rates varied by HLA locus in a later analysis, with DRB1 highest and HLA-C lowest.

In the PCR, 60 Vbeta and 13 Jbeta primers were used. Repertoires were generated with immunoSEQ multiplex PCR, while TCRdb's copy carries only in-frame clones and drops some. The top ten clones hold around 15% of a sample with fewer than 150,000 clones, approximately 79% of them seen once. CDR3 length: 18 residues. The ends lost 1 base at V and 1 base at J; junction bases unmatched: 10. CDR1 SGHRS and CDR2 YFSETQ come from the germline V gene. Sequencing input: PBMCs. V gene TRBV5-1 combines with J gene TRBJ1-3; 8 bases are a match to TRBD1. The receptor's source is a middle-aged man in good health and CMV-seropositive. The CDR3 loop reads CASSLTTGGKVSGNTIYF. CDR3 DNA: TGCGCCAGCAGCTTGACCACAGGGGGGAAGGTATCTGGAAACACCATATATTTT.